This T cell receptor (beta chain) was profiled in a study of CD8+ T cells in alopecia areata. Study at large: The SALT score measured affected scalp surface percentage in treated patients. Study observations and caveats: Normal skin's resident alphabeta T cells are sequenced alongside lesional scalp T cells. Normal scalp showed lower clonality than lesional scalp, especially alopecia totalis/universalis.

Extraction and reverse transcription of RNA yielded cDNA as the sequencing template. The assay was immunoSEQ multiplex PCR, and TCRdb's table has in-frame clones only and misses some. The sample carries about 200,000 clones, 55% to 75% recorded once. As for this clone: Its cognate antigen is unknown.

The CDR3 length is 15 residues. Germline-derived CDR1 and CDR2 are MDHEN and SYDVKM. Germline trimming cut 8 bases from V and 5 bases from J; bases unmatched to any gene: 11. Specified treatment: oral pan-JAK inhibitor, 5-10 mg twice daily. This clonotype was obtained from a human donor with alopecia areata. Source: CD4+ T cells sorted from blood, taken at week 24, from a patient treated with tofacitinib. The V gene is TRBV28, the J gene TRBJ2-2; 7 bases are shared with TRBD1. The CDR3 DNA is TGTGCCAGCCAAAAAGACAGGGTTAGGACCGGGGAGCTGTTTTTT. It codes for CASQKDRVRTGELFF.